What follows are 19 T cell receptor beta chains derived from one specimen sequenced in a study of cytomegalovirus exposure and HLA in healthy donors. The method was immunoSEQ multiplex PCR; TCRdb's version includes in-frame clones alone and lacks a portion of them. The sample includes 250,000 to 350,000 clones, approximately 90% of them seen just once. The specimen was PBMCs. All receptors derive from a woman in her twenties or thirties in good health and CMV-seropositive.

V and J are TRBV7-2 and TRBJ2-1; 9 bases are a match to TRBD1. CDR1 and CDR2 from the germline V gene are SGHTA and FQGNSA. V gave up 5 bases and J gave up 8 bases; unmatched junction bases: 10. There are 15 residues in the CDR3. The CDR3 DNA follows: TGTGCCAGCAGCACCGGACAGGGGTATTCCTATGAGCAGTTCTTC. Translated, it gives CASSTGQGYSYEQFF. The full variable domain, rest sourced from reference TRBV7-2 and TRBJ2-1, is GAGVSQSPSNKVTEKGKDVELRCDPISGHTALYWYRQSLGQGLEFLIYFQGNSAPDKSGLPSDRFSAERTGGSVSTLTIQRTQQEDSAVYLCASSTGQGYSYEQFFGPGTRLTVL.

Details on this clone: The same CDR3 also results from other DNA sequences found in this sample. J is TRBJ1-5 and V is TRBV27; possible D gene TRBD1, 5 bases. CDR1 and CDR2 (germline): MNHEY, SMNVEV (reference sequence). Trimming took 6 bases from V and 0 from J, leaving 6 bases between them. CDR3 length equals 13 residues. The CDR3 bases are TGTGCCAGCAGCCAGGGTAGCAATCAGCCCCAGCATTTT. The encoded protein is CASSQGSNQPQHF.

This clone is a singleton in its sample. This CDR3 reads CASSGRLAVMETQYF. DNA of the CDR3: TGTGCCAGCAGTGGTCGATTAGCTGTTATGGAGACCCAGTACTTC. The chain employs TRBV2 and TRBJ2-5; D remains unclear. Looked up from germline, CDR1 is SNHLY and CDR2 is FYNNEI. This CDR3 has 15 residues. V lost 4 bases, J lost 5 bases, and 17 bases lay in between.

The rearrangement links TRBV20-1 to TRBJ1-1; D uncertain. Germline loops: CDR1 DFQATT, CDR2 SNEGSKA (reference sequence). V lost 1 base and J lost 0, with 0 bases in between. The CDR3 spans 11 residues. Written as DNA, the CDR3 is TGCAGTGCTAGAGTGAACACTGAAGCTTTCTTT. This translates into CSARVNTEAFF.

The genes are TRBV6-1 and TRBJ2-3; 9 nucleotides agree with TRBD1. The CDR3 loop spans 14 amino acids. Germline V gives CDR1 MNHNS, CDR2 SASEGT. J was trimmed by 3 bases and V by 6 bases; bases with no gene match: 4. Written as DNA, the CDR3 is TGTGCCAGCAGGAAACAGGGGGCAACAGATACGCAGTATTTT. It is translated as CASRKQGATDTQYF.

The V call is TRBV18, the J call TRBJ2-7; 12 nucleotides match TRBD1. Losses at the gene ends were 3 bases for V and 5 bases for J; bases not matched to a gene: 2. This CDR3 is 14 amino acids long. CDR1 is KGHSH, CDR2 LQKENI, per germline. CDR3 loop: CASSPGTGGDEQYF. DNA of the CDR3: TGTGCCAGCTCACCGGGGACAGGGGGCGACGAGCAGTACTTC.

This chain connects TRBV7-3 to TRBJ1-5, with TRBD1 as a possible D gene (6 bases). The V end lost 0 bases, the J end lost 6 bases, and 15 bases lay between the germline ends. Looked up from germline, CDR1 is SGHTA and CDR2 is FQGTGA. The CDR3 has 16 amino acids. CDR3 region: CASSLTFNTGSQPQHF. The CDR3 DNA reads TGTGCCAGCAGCTTAACGTTTAATACAGGGAGTCAGCCCCAGCATTTT.

The rearrangement links TRBV5-1 to TRBJ1-4; a weak D match, TRBD1 (5 bases). Per the germline V gene, CDR1 is SGHRS and CDR2 is YFSETQ. Trimming pared 4 bases from V and 2 bases from J, leaving 9 bases between. The CDR3 is made up of 14 amino acids. The CDR3 DNA reads as TGCGCCAGCAGCACGGGACCGACTAATGAAAAACTGTTTTTT. It yields the protein CASSTGPTNEKLFF.

The chain couples TRBV9 to TRBJ1-2, with D perhaps matching TRBD1 (6 bases). V gave up 4 bases and J gave up 8 bases, with 18 bases separating them. CDR1 and CDR2 from the germline V gene are SGDLS and YYNGEE. CDR3 size: 14 residues. CDR3 sequence reads: CASSPRDIREGYTF. The CDR3 DNA sequence: TGTGCCAGCAGCCCACGGGACATTCGAGAGGGCTACACCTTC.

V gene TRBV4-3 combines with J gene TRBJ2-2; 7 nucleotides line up with TRBD2. The junction had 2 bases not matched to a gene; V was cut back by 0 bases and J by 1 base. From germline, CDR1 is LGHNA and CDR2 YSLEER. The CDR3 covers 16 residues. The CDR3 DNA reads TGCGCCAGCAGCCAAGATGAGCGGGGGAACACCGGGGAGCTGTTTTTT. This encodes CASSQDERGNTGELFF.

The chain uses TRBV9 and TRBJ1-2; a possible D gene is TRBD1 (5 bases). V lost 2 bases to trimming and J lost 4 bases, with 15 bases between them. From germline, CDR1 is SGDLS and CDR2 YYNGEE. The CDR3 is 15 residues long. The CDR3 sequence: CASSVGVGDLYGYTF. The CDR3 region has the DNA TGTGCCAGCAGCGTGGGGGTAGGGGACCTCTATGGCTACACCTTC.

The chain has TRBV25-1 and TRBJ2-1; 11 nucleotides line up with TRBD2. The V gene's germline CDR1 is MGHDK and CDR2 SYGVNS. V lost 7 bases and J lost 10; bases outside the gene matches: 3. The CDR3 length is 12 residues. The CDR3 region is CASTRTSGEQFF. The CDR3 DNA follows: TGTGCCAGCACTAGGACTAGCGGGGAGCAGTTCTTC.

The chain is built from TRBV30 and TRBJ1-6, with D maybe TRBD1 (5 bases). The CDR3 length is 13 residues. Germline V CDR1 and CDR2: GTSNPN, SVGIG (reference sequence). The V and J ends lost 5 bases and 9 bases respectively, with 14 bases between them. The DNA of the CDR3 is TGTGCCTGGCGGACCCGGGACGGTTCACCCCTCCACTTT. Its translation is CAWRTRDGSPLHF.

The gene calls are TRBV4-2 and TRBJ1-2, with 9 nucleotides matching TRBD1. CDR3 length equals 17 residues. J was trimmed by 4 bases and V by 0 bases; bases with no gene match: 9. Per the germline V gene, CDR1 is LGHNA and CDR2 is YNFKEQ. The CDR3 DNA is TGTGCCAGCAGCCAAGACGCCGGGACAGGGTTCCCCTATGGCTACACCTTC. This codes for CASSQDAGTGFPYGYTF.

The chain links TRBV15 to TRBJ2-1; no firm D call. The CDR3 contains 13 residues. Trimming pared 1 base from V and 9 bases from J, leaving 10 bases between. CDR1 and CDR2 from the germline V gene are LNHNV and YYDKDF (reference sequence). Here the CDR3 DNA reads TGTGCCACCAGCAGAGCGATAGAAGGTGAGCAGTTCTTC. Protein product: CATSRAIEGEQFF.

The chain combines TRBV6-5 with TRBJ2-1; 7 bases line up with TRBD2. Germline V gene lookup returns CDR1 MNHEY and CDR2 SVGAGI. The CDR3 runs 14 residues. V lost 5 bases, J lost 0 bases, and 1 base stayed unmatched. CDR3 DNA sequence: TGTGCCAGCAGTCGGACTAGCTCCTACAATGAGCAGTTCTTC. Residues: CASSRTSSYNEQFF.

This chain links TRBV5-1 with TRBJ2-3; D not resolved. The CDR3 is 15 amino acids. V was trimmed by 4 bases and J by 1 base, leaving 13 bases between them. The V gene's germline CDR1 is SGHRS and CDR2 YFSETQ. The chain's CDR3 is CASSPALTGTDTQYF. In DNA form, the CDR3 reads TGCGCCAGCAGCCCGGCCCTGACTGGCACAGATACGCAGTATTTT.

The CDR3 DNA sequence: TGTGCCAGCAGTCCCCGGGTCAGGCGGAAAGAAAACACCATATATTTT. The encoded protein is CASSPRVRRKENTIYF. This sequence joins TRBV5-6 and TRBJ1-3; unclear D gene. Trimming stripped 5 bases from V and 6 bases from J, with 21 bases between. Germline CDR1 and CDR2: SGHDT and YYEEEE. The CDR3 sequence is 16 residues long.

The rearrangement links TRBV7-2 to TRBJ2-3, with D perhaps matching TRBD2 (6 bases). Looked up from germline, CDR1 is SGHTA and CDR2 is FQGNSA. The length of the CDR3 is 15 residues. V lost 5 bases and J lost 0, with 12 bases in between. The CDR3 spells CASSVSGLSTDTQYF. As DNA, the CDR3 is TGTGCCAGCAGCGTTAGCGGACTAAGCACAGATACGCAGTATTTT.